This TCR beta chain emerged from a study of CD8 T cells in ankylosing spondylitis. Notes on the study in general: Certain motif variants had earlier appeared in reactive arthritis synovial fluid and blood. Disease-linked clones displayed a CD8+ phenotype and appeared relatively rarely in peripheral blood. Among TCR beta sequences, a motif of under ten highly homologous variants appeared characteristic of ankylosing spondylitis blood. Disease-linked clones reportedly showed significant enrichment in matched ankylosing spondylitis synovial fluid.

This clonotype has just a few counts. The antigen remains unidentified. Germline V lookup: CDR1 SGDLS, CDR2 YYNGEE. This CDR3 region has 15 residues. V was clipped by 0 bases and J by 3 bases; unmatched bases: 3. MiXCR, applied by TCRdb to the 5' RACE reads, yields one record per CDR3 protein. The sample comprises about 39,000 distinct CDR3 sequences, 3.5% to 4% of which are singletons, and around 3.6% rests with the top ten. This TCR came from a female donor with ankylosing spondylitis or in good health (not recorded which). The sequenced material came from blood, either unsorted or a sorted T cell fraction (not recorded which). V usage is TRBV9 and J usage is TRBJ2-7; TRBD1 matches at 10 bases. CDR3 in DNA: TGTGCCAGCAGCGTAGCCGGGGACAGGGGCTACGAGCAGTACTTC. Translated, it gives CASSVAGDRGYEQYF.